The clone carrying this T cell receptor (beta chain) was recorded at least ten times. This sample was taken from a study of T-cell reconstitution after alpha-beta-depleted transplantation in children. This CDR3 contains 14 residues. Trimming took 5 bases from V and 7 from J, leaving 15 bases between them. The germline CDR1 and CDR2 sequences are LNHNV and YYDKDF (reference sequence). Unique molecular identifiers featured in how the TCRbeta library was prepared. TCRdb called the PCR reads again in MiXCR, with one record for every CDR3 protein. The sample records around 450,000 distinct CDR3 sequences, 10% to 13% being singletons.

The material sequenced was PBMCs, taken before TCRalphabeta/CD19-depleted stem cell transplant. The gene calls are TRBV15 and TRBJ2-4; D gene ambiguous. The receptor comes from a child aged 2 to 10 with inherited bone marrow failure, due to receive a stem cell transplant. CDR3 in DNA: TGTGCCACCAGCCCACCAGATGGGCGGAACATTCAGTACTTC. Its translation is CATSPPDGRNIQYF. Variable domain in full (rest from reference TRBV15 and TRBJ2-4): DAMVIQNPRYQVTQFGKPVTLSCSQTLNHNVMYWYQQKSSQAPKLLFHYYDKDFNNEADTPDNFQSRRPNTSFCFLDIRSPGLGDTAMYLCATSPPDGRNIQYFGAGTRLSVL.